The 23 T cell receptor beta chains in this list originate from one sample, sequenced in a study of T-cell reconstitution after alpha-beta-depleted transplantation in children. A TCRbeta library incorporating unique molecular identifiers was prepared. TCRdb redid the calling of the PCR reads with MiXCR, one entry per CDR3 protein. The sample records about 980,000 distinct CDR3 sequences, roughly 31% being singletons. The sequences come from PBMCs, mostly from graft donor cells, collected 360 days after TCRalphabeta/CD19-depleted stem cell transplant. The receptors come from a boy under two years old who had a stem cell transplant for SCID, so the T cells may come from the graft donor.

The chain recombines TRBV6-2 or TRBV6-3 with TRBJ1-2; the D gene is possibly TRBD1 (6 bases). V dropped 3 bases and J dropped 4 bases, with 12 bases sitting between them. CDR1 is MNHEY, CDR2 SVGEGT, per germline. The CDR3 contains 14 residues. CDR3 sequence: CASSYPGHTYGYTF. CDR3 DNA: TGTGCCAGCAGTTATCCGGGACACACCTATGGCTACACCTTC.

The sample holds a few counts of this clonotype. The CDR3 loop reads CASSLLALASDTQYF. CDR3 coding DNA: TGCGCCAGCAGCTTGTTAGCCCTAGCATCAGATACGCAGTATTTT. The chain couples TRBV5-1 to TRBJ2-3; possible D gene TRBD2, 5 bases. The CDR3 spans 15 residues. Germline CDR1 reads SGHRS; CDR2 reads YFSETQ. V lost 1 base, J lost 4 bases, and 13 bases lay in between.

This clonotype came up a few times. The chain employs TRBV12-3 or TRBV12-4 and TRBJ2-1; no clear D gene. This CDR3 region has 13 residues. V was cut by 3 bases and J by 6 bases, with 9 bases left in between. The CDR3 sequence: CASSFQARNEQFF. The CDR3, as DNA: TGTGCCAGCAGTTTTCAGGCGCGCAATGAGCAGTTCTTC.

This rearrangement joins TRBV19 to TRBJ1-5; D uncertain. Germline V gene lookup returns CDR1 LNHDA and CDR2 SQIVND (reference sequence). The CDR3 loop spans 15 amino acids. Trimming cost V 10 bases and J 0 bases, with 16 bases left between them. The CDR3 DNA is TGTGCCACCCAGTGGGGAGTCCATAGCAATCAGCCCCAGCATTTT. Residues: CATQWGVHSNQPQHF.

CDR3: CASSPPAGSYNEQFF. In DNA, the CDR3 is TGCGCCAGCAGCCCTCCGGCAGGCTCCTACAATGAGCAGTTCTTC. This chain joins TRBV5-1 and TRBJ2-1; D gene ambiguous. Germline V gene data show CDR1 as SGHRS and CDR2 as YFSETQ. Trimming stripped 4 bases from V and 0 bases from J, with 11 bases between. This CDR3 contains 15 residues.

The table lists this clonotype with a few counts. The chain has TRBV7-9 and TRBJ1-3; D gene ambiguous. CDR3 length: 14 amino acids. The germline V gene has CDR1 SEHNR and CDR2 FQNEAQ (reference sequence). Trimming removed 0 bases from V and 2 bases from J, with 5 bases in between. The CDR3 bases are TGTGCCAGCAGCTTAGCGCTCACTGGAAACACCATATATTTT. Its protein product is CASSLALTGNTIYF.

This clonotype has more than one count but fewer than ten. V is TRBV9 and J is TRBJ2-2, with D hard to call. V lost 1 base, J lost 2 bases, and 15 bases lay in between. The CDR3 has 17 amino acids. CDR1 is SGDLS and CDR2 is YYNGEE in the germline V gene. CDR3 bases: TGTGCCAGCAGCGTACTTCCCAGGAGCCATAACACCGGGGAGCTGTTTTTT. This gives the protein CASSVLPRSHNTGELFF.

This sequence joins TRBV4-1 and TRBJ1-3, with D perhaps matching TRBD1 (5 bases). Germline CDR1 reads MGHRA; CDR2 reads YSYEKL. This CDR3 comprises 17 residues. Trimming took off 0 bases at V and 0 bases at J, with 12 bases between the two ends. The CDR3 DNA sequence: TGCGCCAGCAGCCAAGAATCACAGGCTTTCTCTGGAAACACCATATATTTT. This sequence encodes CASSQESQAFSGNTIYF.

This chain links TRBV10-2 with TRBJ2-1; D is perhaps TRBD2 (6 bases). The germline V and J ends were trimmed by 9 bases and 10 bases, with 22 bases remaining between them. The germline gives CDR1 WSHSY, CDR2 SAAADI. This CDR3 has 14 amino acids. The CDR3 DNA reads as TGCGCCAGTCGACTAGAGGCCCATTTAGGGGAGCAGTTCTTC. It specifies CASRLEAHLGEQFF.

The J gene is TRBJ2-5, the V gene TRBV7-6; D is undetermined. The V gene lost 3 bases and the J gene lost 5 bases, with 13 bases spanning the gap. CDR1 is SGHVS, CDR2 FNYEAQ, per germline. The CDR3 is made up of 14 amino acids. CDR3 coding DNA: TGTGCCAGCAGCTTCGCACAATTAGGGGAGACCCAGTACTTC. Its translation is CASSFAQLGETQYF.

A few counts support this clonotype. This chain uses TRBV2 with TRBJ2-5; D might be TRBD1 (6 bases). The CDR3 runs 16 residues. V was cut by 6 bases and J by 5 bases, with 22 bases left in between. Germline V CDR1 and CDR2: SNHLY, FYNNEI. This chain's CDR3 is CASRGTGTRTRETQYF. As DNA, the CDR3 is TGTGCCAGCAGGGGTACCGGGACACGCACCCGGGAGACCCAGTACTTC.

This chain's CDR3 is CASSGSISITDTQYF. The DNA of the CDR3 is TGTGCCAGCAGTGGGAGTATTAGCATCACAGATACGCAGTATTTT. The J gene is TRBJ2-3, the V gene TRBV2; D remains unclear. Germline assignment: CDR1 SNHLY and CDR2 FYNNEI. Trimming took off 4 bases at V and 2 bases at J, with 13 bases between the two ends. This CDR3 spans 15 amino acids.

The chain has TRBV12-3 or TRBV12-4 and TRBJ2-1; 9 bases fit TRBD1. The CDR3 is 15 residues long. The trim removed 6 bases at V and 7 bases at J, leaving 10 bases unmatched. The CDR3 protein is CASSPGQGPWNEQFF. CDR3 in DNA: TGTGCCAGCAGCCCCGGACAGGGGCCGTGGAATGAGCAGTTCTTC.

The CDR3 DNA is TGCGCCAGCAGCCTTCGGGACGCTGACACAGATACGCAGTATTTT. It encodes CASSLRDADTDTQYF. The chain carries TRBV4-1 and TRBJ2-3; D may be TRBD1 or TRBD2 (5 bases each). CDR1 is MGHRA, CDR2 YSYEKL, per germline. Trimming took off 4 bases at V and 2 bases at J, with 13 bases between the two ends. This CDR3 has 15 residues.

This clonotype has only a few counts. The DNA of the CDR3 is TGTGCCAGCAGCACGCACCACGGGACTAGTTGGGATACGCAGTATTTT. Translation gives CASSTHHGTSWDTQYF. The rearrangement links TRBV9 to TRBJ2-3; 8 bases line up with TRBD2. The CDR3 consists of 16 residues. Trimming took 4 bases from V and 6 from J; bases not matched to a gene: 13. The germline gives CDR1 SGDLS, CDR2 YYNGEE. Full variable domain (missing parts from reference TRBV9 and TRBJ2-3): DSGVTQTPKHLITATGQRVTLRCSPRSGDLSVYWYQQSLDQGLQFLIQYYNGEERAKGNILERFSAQQFPDLHSELNLSSLELGDSALYFCASSTHHGTSWDTQYFGPGTRLTVL.

V gene TRBV20-1 combines with J gene TRBJ1-2, with D maybe TRBD1 (6 bases). This CDR3 comprises 13 residues. CDR1 and CDR2 from the germline V gene are DFQATT and SNEGSKA (reference sequence). Trimming took off 6 bases at V and 1 base at J, with 12 bases between the two ends. This chain's CDR3 is CSAEQDSNYGYTF. For the CDR3, the DNA is TGCAGTGCCGAACAGGACAGTAACTATGGCTACACCTTC.

The chain couples TRBV9 to TRBJ2-3; D might be TRBD1 (7 bases). Germline V gene data show CDR1 as SGDLS and CDR2 as YYNGEE. Trimming stripped 0 bases from V and 1 base from J, with 12 bases between. The CDR3 is 16 residues long. Written as DNA, the CDR3 is TGTGCCAGCAGCGTAGGCACAGGGGAGGGCACAGATACGCAGTATTTT. Its translation: CASSVGTGEGTDTQYF.

This clonotype has only a few counts. V is TRBV24-1 and J is TRBJ2-5; TRBD1 aligns across 12 bases. Germline V CDR1 and CDR2: KGHDR, SFDVKD. CDR3 length: 16 residues. Trimming at V came to 3 bases and at J to 5 bases, leaving 6 bases not matched to a gene. CDR3 sequence: CATSDGTGGSMETQYF. The CDR3 region has the DNA TGTGCCACCAGTGATGGGACAGGGGGCTCTATGGAGACCCAGTACTTC.

V and J are TRBV12-3 or TRBV12-4 and TRBJ2-5, with D possibly being TRBD2 (6 bases). CDR3 size: 14 residues. The germline V and J ends were trimmed by 3 bases and 5 bases, with 13 bases remaining between them. The CDR3 region has the DNA TGTGCCAGCAGTTTTTCGACTAGACAGGAGACCCAGTACTTC. Translation gives CASSFSTRQETQYF.

The chain joins TRBV12-3 or TRBV12-4 to TRBJ1-3, with D possibly TRBD1 on 5 matching bases. V gave up 5 bases and J gave up 2 bases, with 10 bases separating them. This CDR3 is built from 14 residues. The CDR3 loop reads CASSHLGAGNTIYF. The CDR3 DNA reads TGTGCCAGCAGTCACCTAGGGGCTGGAAACACCATATATTTT.

This clonotype was picked up a small number of times. V and J are TRBV20-1 and TRBJ2-5, with 7 bases matching TRBD2. The CDR3 sequence is 14 residues long. J gave up 5 bases and V 6 bases, and 12 bases lay outside the gene matches. Germline V gene sequence: CDR1 DFQATT, CDR2 SNEGSKA (reference sequence). This CDR3 is CSAENTRGGETQYF. In nucleotides, the CDR3 is TGCAGTGCCGAGAACACCCGGGGAGGGGAGACCCAGTACTTC.

The chain joins TRBV7-8 to TRBJ2-1, with D tentatively TRBD1 (6 bases). V was trimmed by 2 bases and J by 0 bases, leaving 14 bases between them. The germline CDR1 and CDR2 sequences are SGHVS and FQNEAQ. The CDR3 loop spans 17 amino acids. The CDR3 sequence: CASSLPPTGPSYNEQFF. In DNA, the CDR3 is TGTGCCAGCAGCTTACCACCGACAGGACCCTCCTACAATGAGCAGTTCTTC.

The V gene is TRBV7-9, the J gene TRBJ2-5; D perhaps matches TRBD2 (5 bases). CDR3 size: 14 residues. Deletions cut 5 bases from V and 2 bases from J, with 12 bases between. Germline CDR1 is SEHNR and CDR2 is FQNEAQ (reference sequence). The CDR3 reads CASSIMRTQETQYF. CDR3 bases: TGTGCCAGCAGCATCATGCGGACTCAAGAGACCCAGTACTTC. The full variable domain, with the rest looked up from reference TRBV7-9 and TRBJ2-5, is DTGVSQNPRHKITKRGQNVTFRCDPISEHNRLYWYRQTLGQGPEFLTYFQNEAQLEKSRLLSDRFSAERPKGSFSTLEIQRTEQGDSAMYLCASSIMRTQETQYFGPGTRLLVL.